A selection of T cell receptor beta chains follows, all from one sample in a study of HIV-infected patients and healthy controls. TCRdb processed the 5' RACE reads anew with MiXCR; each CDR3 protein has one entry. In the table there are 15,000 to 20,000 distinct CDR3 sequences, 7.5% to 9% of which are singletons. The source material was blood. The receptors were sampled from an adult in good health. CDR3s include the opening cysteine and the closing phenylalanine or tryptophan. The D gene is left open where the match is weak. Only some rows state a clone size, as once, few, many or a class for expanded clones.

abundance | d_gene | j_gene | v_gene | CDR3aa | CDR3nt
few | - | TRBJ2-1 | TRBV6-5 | CAARRYNEQFF | TGTGCCGCCCGAAGGTACAATGAGCAGTTCTTC
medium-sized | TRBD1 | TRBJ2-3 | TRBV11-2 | CASSLVLGQNIISPTDTQYF | TGTGCCAGCAGCTTAGTTCTGGGACAGAATATCATTTCCCCCACAGATACGCAGTATTTT
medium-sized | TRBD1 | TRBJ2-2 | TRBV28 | CASSPSPGTGNTGELFF | TGTGCCAGCAGTCCGAGCCCCGGGACAGGGAACACCGGGGAGCTGTTTTTT
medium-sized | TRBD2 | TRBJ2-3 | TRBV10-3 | CAISLLAASTDTQYF | TGTGCCATCAGCCTACTAGCGGCTAGCACAGATACGCAGTATTTT
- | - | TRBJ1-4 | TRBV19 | CASSLDSEKLFF | TGTGCCAGTAGCCTGGACAGTGAAAAACTGTTTTTT
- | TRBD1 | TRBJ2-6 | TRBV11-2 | CASTGQASSGANVLTF | TGTGCCAGCACCGGACAGGCTAGCTCTGGGGCCAACGTCCTGACTTTC
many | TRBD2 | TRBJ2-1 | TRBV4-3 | CASSQGFGAGGRNEQFF | TGCGCCAGCAGCCAGGGTTTCGGAGCGGGGGGCCGGAATGAGCAGTTCTTC
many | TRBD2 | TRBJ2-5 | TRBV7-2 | CASSPTSGSKTQYF | TGTGCCAGCAGCCCTACTAGCGGGAGTAAGACCCAGTACTTC
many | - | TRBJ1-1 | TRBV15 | CATSRGQTEAFF | TGTGCCACCAGCAGAGGACAAACTGAAGCTTTCTTT
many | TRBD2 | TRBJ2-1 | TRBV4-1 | CASSQTSGAYNEQFF | TGCGCCAGCAGCCAGACTAGCGGGGCCTACAATGAGCAGTTCTTC
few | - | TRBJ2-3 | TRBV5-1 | CASSPGGRVEDTQYF | TGCGCCAGCAGCCCGGGGGGCCGGGTTGAGGATACGCAGTATTTT
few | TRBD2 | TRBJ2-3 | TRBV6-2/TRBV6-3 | CASRSYSLAGGPTDTQYF | TGTGCCAGCAGGTCCTACAGTTTAGCGGGAGGGCCGACAGATACGCAGTATTTT
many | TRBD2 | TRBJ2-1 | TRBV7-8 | CASSLNAASGHEQFF | TGTGCCAGCAGCTTAAATGCGGCTAGCGGCCATGAGCAGTTCTTC
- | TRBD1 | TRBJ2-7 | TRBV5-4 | CASSSRDSNYEQYF | TGTGCCAGCAGTAGCCGGGACAGTAACTACGAGCAGTACTTC
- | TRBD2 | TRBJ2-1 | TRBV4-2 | CASSQGRAGGEYNEQFF | TGTGCCAGCAGCCAAGGTCGTGCGGGGGGGGAATACAATGAGCAGTTCTTC
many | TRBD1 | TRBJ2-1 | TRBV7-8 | CASSLGPDRRYEQFF | TGTGCCAGCAGCTTAGGCCCGGACAGGAGGTATGAGCAGTTCTTC
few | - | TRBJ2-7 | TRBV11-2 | CASSRGAAGRTYEQYF | TGTGCCAGCAGCCGCGGTGCAGCAGGGCGAACCTACGAGCAGTACTTC
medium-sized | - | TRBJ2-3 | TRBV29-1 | CSVVPGTKDTQYF | TGCAGCGTTGTCCCCGGGACGAAAGATACGCAGTATTTT
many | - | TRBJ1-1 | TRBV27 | CASSLMGSTEAFF | TGTGCCAGCAGTTTAATGGGGAGCACTGAAGCTTTCTTT
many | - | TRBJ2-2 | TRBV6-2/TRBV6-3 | CAIEALTSTGELFF | TGTGCCATCGAAGCACTAACTTCCACCGGGGAGCTGTTTTTT
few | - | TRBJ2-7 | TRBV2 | CASSERRNSYEQYF | TGTGCCAGCAGTGAAAGGCGGAACTCCTACGAGCAGTACTTC
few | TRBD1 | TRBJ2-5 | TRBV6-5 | CASSSPGQGETQYF | TGTGCCAGCAGTTCCCCGGGACAGGGAGAGACCCAGTACTTC
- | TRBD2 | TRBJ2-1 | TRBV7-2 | CASSLTSGTYNEQFF | TGTGCCAGCAGCTTGACTAGCGGAACCTACAATGAGCAGTTCTTC
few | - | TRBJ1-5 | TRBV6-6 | CATLRVGESNQPQHF | TGTGCCACCCTTCGGGTAGGAGAGAGCAATCAGCCCCAGCATTTT
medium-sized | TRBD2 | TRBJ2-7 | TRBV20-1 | CSAATSEGYEQYF | TGCAGTGCCGCGACTAGCGAGGGCTACGAGCAGTACTTC
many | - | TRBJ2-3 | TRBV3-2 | CASSQDNTDTQYF | TGTGCCAGCAGCCAAGACAACACAGATACGCAGTATTTT
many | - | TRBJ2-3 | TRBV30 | CAWRRGTTDTQYF | TGTGCCTGGAGAAGGGGAACTACAGATACGCAGTATTTT